The source of this T cell receptor beta chain is a study of cytomegalovirus exposure and HLA in healthy donors. Study observations and caveats: The availability of immune exposure information extended only to CMV serostatus. In a later analysis, at a false discovery rate of 0.05, fewer than 20,000 TCR beta sequences were associated with HLA alleles. Later analysis reportedly placed an Asian-associated ancestry cluster below the roughly 690-donor mean in N-insertions.

Concerning this clone itself: Its antigen is currently unknown.

Vbeta (60) and Jbeta (13) primers were used in the PCR. Only in-frame clones appear in the TCRdb table, and some are missing; sequencing was by immunoSEQ multiplex PCR. The sample comprises 100,000 to 150,000 clones, approximately 71% of which are singletons, and around 3.3% rests with the top ten. The CDR3 is 14 amino acids. Germline V gene data show CDR1 as MNHEY and CDR2 as SVGAGI. Unmatched junction bases numbered 9, after V lost 8 bases and J lost 2 bases. J is TRBJ2-7 and V is TRBV6-5; the match to TRBD1 covers 7 bases. The sequenced sample was PBMCs. The receptor comes from a woman in her fifties or sixties in good health and CMV-seronegative. The CDR3 spells CASLTGTEPYEQYF. The CDR3 bases are TGTGCCAGCCTAACCGGGACAGAGCCCTACGAGCAGTACTTC.